This TCR beta chain appears in the sequencing data of a study of draining lymph node invasion in breast cancer (dated by TCRdb to 2018 to 2020). With respect to the entire study: Histology and cytokeratin immunohistochemistry were used to diagnose nodal metastasis, and EpCAM/CD45 flow cytometry was used to confirm the diagnosis. From every patient, the primary tumor plus matched non-invaded and tumor-invaded tumor-draining lymph nodes were collected, and both Treg and Tconv subsets were profiled. In the separate targeted TCR sequencing, lymph nodes from five patients were covered, and primary tumors were sequenced for three of those patients. A separate targeted assay used bulk TCR-beta CDR3 sequencing to compare sorted memory regulatory T cells with memory conventional CD4 T cells across breast cancer tissues.

Library generation was performed with bulk RNA-seq. The sequencer listed for this sample is Illumina HiSeq 2500. As for how the authors treated the data: CDR3 sequences in the separate targeted TCR-seq dataset were extracted from raw reads and quantified using MiXCR version 2.1.5 with default parameters. In the separate targeted TCR-seq dataset, TCR-beta clones were defined by the combination of V gene, J gene and CDR3 sequence. The separate targeted TCR-seq dataset was filtered by first dropping clones with fewer than three counts and then keeping only the 90% most strongly expressed clones in each sample. For each tissue in the separate targeted TCR-seq dataset, Treg-Tconv overlap was calculated by dividing the number of shared clones by the total number of Treg clones and multiplying by 100. Starting from the raw public reads, TCRdb applied fastp trimming at Q25, assembled clones with MiXCR and retained in-frame beta chains. All rows with the same CDR3 protein become a single entry with the most common DNA and genes. What appears here as the V and J calls and clone size reflects TCRdb's work, not the paper's. This sample lists approximately 3,000 distinct CDR3 sequences; 60% to 85% were detected once. The ten biggest clones cover roughly 10% of the sample.

The CDR3 starts with the cysteine, ends with the phenylalanine, and has 16 residues. Solely the CDR3 DNA is kept, with 48 bases framed from the first base. Sequences SGHAT (CDR1) and FQDESV (CDR2) are obtained from the germline V gene (reference sequence). A distance of 14 bases separates the germline ends of V and J, which lose 1 base and 2 bases respectively. Beyond this particular receptor, the publication reports: Tracking of the top-100 tumor clones could be carried out in just a couple of patients. TCRs shared between the Treg and Tconv subsets were viewed as suggestive of, but not proof of, a common clonal origin. Within each tissue, roughly 13-22% of Treg TCRs were also found among Tconvs, a result interpreted as suggesting peripheral Treg induction. Some of the top 100 tumor clones were detected in invaded and non-invaded nodes, suggesting recirculation between tumor and draining nodes. The data could not resolve whether Treg conversion took place in a given organ or whether converted Tregs recirculated between nodes and tumor. In the targeted TCR-seq data, Tregs appeared to be more clonally expanded than Tconvs in all tissues, and lower diversity was found for both subsets in tumor than in lymph nodes.

CD4+ CD45RA- CD25- cells were sorted as memory conventional CD4 T cells. Each tumor-draining lymph node was classified as non-invaded if metastatic tumor cells were absent and as invaded if metastatic tumor cells were present. T cells were pre-enriched with a Miltenyi Pan T Cell isolation kit before staining and sorting. Primary tumors were characterized by immunohistochemistry for estrogen receptor, progesterone receptor, HER2 and Ki-67. Within a few hours after surgery, fresh surgical tissue was processed by cutting the tissue into small fragments. The tissue fragments were digested enzymatically for over 15 minutes with Liberase TL plus DNase and were then passed through a 40-micrometer strainer. After DAPI live/dead staining, sorting was performed on a BD FACS Aria II with roughly 96-99% purity. The sorted cells were lysed in TCL buffer, and a Norgen Single Cell RNA purification kit, including DNase treatment, was used to purify the RNA.

Worth noting for this clonotype: This clone's antigen is unknown. Base quality data are lacking; no much larger clone is found one base away.

Sequencing was done on a sample of sorted memory CD4+ effector T cells from a lymph node. The cell subset or site label on this specimen signifies: CD45RA-negative sorted CD4+ T cells (memory Tconv or effector/memory Treg). This clonotype was obtained from a female donor with luminal breast cancer. The rearrangement joined TRBV11-1 to TRBJ2-5, with no reliable assignment of the D segment. The CDR3 protein sequence reads: CASSLGIGLLQETQYF. The sequenced DNA is TGTGCCAGCAGCTTAGGGATAGGGTTGTTACAAGAGACCCAGTACTTC.